This T cell receptor beta chain was captured by sequencing in a study of blood T cell repertoires in COVID-19. Study information: Nucleic acid was either cDNA or gDNA, and it came from T cells, B-cell-depleted T cells, or PBMCs.

The germline V gene encodes CDR1 SGHKS and CDR2 YYEKEE (reference sequence). The CDR3 sequence is 14 residues long. V was pared by 2 bases and J by 4 bases, with 10 bases between. Per the authors' pipeline: For nucleated cells, counts were estimated from reference gene primer amplification. The method was immunoSEQ multiplex PCR; TCRdb's version includes in-frame clones alone and lacks a portion of them. V, J and clone size were drawn from that table, and D and trimming were deduced from the DNA. The repertoire holds about 150,000 clones, with roughly 87% as singletons. The chain uses TRBV5-5 and TRBJ1-5; no clear D. The sample taken for sequencing was PBMCs or T cells enriched from blood (not recorded which). The receptor comes from a middle-aged woman who had been exposed to COVID-19. The CDR3 DNA reads TGTGCCAGCAGCTTAAACCCCCTAAATCAGCCCCAGCATTTT. This gives the protein CASSLNPLNQPQHF. The full variable domain, rest sourced from reference TRBV5-5 and TRBJ1-5, is DAGVTQSPTHLIKTRGQQVTLRCSPISGHKSVSWYQQVLGQGPQFIFQYYEKEERGRGNFPDRFSARQFPNYSSELNVNALLLGDSALYLCASSLNPLNQPQHFGDGTRLSIL.